This T cell receptor beta chain derives from a study of blood T cell repertoires in COVID-19 (dated by TCRdb to 2020 to 2022). As for the study more broadly: The collaborator samples originated in the United States, Italy and Spain and spanned the acute and convalescent phases of COVID-19. Samples were obtained from the ongoing ImmuneRACE study (first 160 participants) and from 950 to 1,500 subjects provided by 6 global collaborators. Where available, HLA class I and class II types were obtained from metadata supplied by the sample provider rather than from assay-based typing. The repertoires were made available in a free public database intended to serve as a resource for research on the immune response to SARS-CoV-2. Subjects who had been exposed to COVID-19, were actively infected with it, or had recovered from it provided the deeply sampled blood TCRbeta repertoires that made up the dataset. The material from the prospective study consisted of cDNA or gDNA derived from T cells, B-cell-depleted T cells, or PBMCs. Nearly every sample came with metadata listing a de-identified subject ID, COVID-19 status, age in years and sex.

Each collaborating institution followed its own protocols to collect whole blood in K2EDTA tubes. For TCRbeta analysis, collaborators shipped samples as frozen whole blood, isolated PBMCs, or DNA extracted from either of those sample types. TCRbeta CDR3 regions were amplified from genomic DNA using the immunoSEQ Assay, a bias-controlled multiplex PCR. Per the authors' processing: The number of nucleated cells in each sample was estimated by amplification of reference gene primers within the assay. To quantify the absolute abundance of each unique TCRbeta CDR3 rearrangement, sequence reads were collapsed and filtered. Productive Simpson clonality was computed per sample as the square root of Simpson's diversity index over productive rearrangements. The clones in this table, taken by TCRdb from immuneACCESS, are in-frame only. Not every clone is retained; where verified, under half of the shortfall comes from an unresolved V gene, and the cause of the rest is unknown. D and trimming were read from the DNA, whereas the V and J calls and clone size are those reported in that table. In this sample the table shows approximately 220,000 clones, roughly nine tenths of which occur a single time. 0.72% of the sample lies in the top ten.

Study-wide findings and limitations: Clinical and demographic metadata were provided uncurated, with the amount varying by source and participant.

Notes on this clone: Which antigen it targets is not known. There are no base qualities to consult, and no much larger clone falls within one base.

V is clipped by 4 bases and J by 0 bases, and the sequence between their germline boundaries is 17 bases long. The CDR3 sequence holds 18 residues, the cysteine and phenylalanine included. Solely the CDR3 DNA is kept, with 54 bases framed from the first base. Looking up the germline V gene yields CDR1 SGHDT and CDR2 YYEEEE. The sequence derives from a man between 35 and 55 years old with acute or convalescent COVID-19. Sample: peripheral blood. The V and J segments used are TRBV5-6 and TRBJ1-6; TRBD1 is perhaps the D gene, given 5 matching bases. The CDR3 here reads CASSALTVFSSYNSPLHF. The nucleotides read TGTGCCAGCAGCGCTCTGACAGTATTCAGCTCCTATAATTCACCCCTCCACTTT. This CDR3, with the reference TRBV5-6 and TRBJ1-6 proteins standing in past its ends, gives the full variable domain DAGVTQSPTHLIKTRGQQVTLRCSPKSGHDTVSWYQQALGQGPQFIFQYYEEEERQRGNFPDRFSGHQFPNYSSELNVNALLLGDSALYLCASSALTVFSSYNSPLHFGNGTRLTVT.